These 22 T cell receptor beta chains were all obtained from the same sample, sequenced in a study of cytomegalovirus exposure and HLA in healthy donors. PCR used 60 Vbeta primers and 13 Jbeta primers. The assay was immunoSEQ multiplex PCR, and TCRdb's table has in-frame clones only and misses some. The data contain around 120,000 clones, roughly 70% of them singletons. The specimen sequenced was PBMCs. These receptors were obtained from a man aged 35-49 years in good health and CMV-seropositive.

This clone was seen a few times. J is TRBJ2-6 and V is TRBV7-6, with 7 bases identical to TRBD1. After removal of 5 bases from V and 2 bases from J, the junction contained 9 bases not matched to a gene. The CDR3 has 17 amino acids. Germline lookup yields CDR1 SGHVS and CDR2 FNYEAQ. Here the CDR3 DNA reads TGTGCCAGCAGCCCGAGGACAGGCGTAGCTGGGGCCAACGTCCTGACTTTC. The encoded protein is CASSPRTGVAGANVLTF.

This clone was counted between two and nine times. V and J are TRBV5-1 and TRBJ1-1; 9 bases match TRBD1. V gave up 4 bases and J gave up 4 bases; unmatched junction bases: 11. In germline, CDR1 is SGHRS, CDR2 YFSETQ. This CDR3 comprises 16 residues. In nucleotides, the CDR3 is TGCGCCAGCAGCCAACTACAGGGGGCTACGAGCACTGAAGCTTTCTTT. Translating gives CASSQLQGATSTEAFF.

The chain links TRBV27 to TRBJ2-1, with 12 bases that match TRBD2. Germline CDR1 MNHEY, CDR2 SMNVEV (reference sequence). The CDR3 is 17 residues long. The V and J ends lost 6 bases and 1 base, in that order; junction bases with no gene match: 7. The CDR3 region is CASSHPTSGRSYNEQFF. The CDR3 coding sequence is TGTGCCAGCAGCCACCCCACTAGCGGGAGGTCCTACAATGAGCAGTTCTTC.

This clone was observed a few times. The chain couples TRBV5-4 to TRBJ2-1; 7 bases match TRBD1. Germline CDR1 reads SGHNT; CDR2 reads YYREEE (reference sequence). J gave up 0 bases and V 0 bases, and 6 bases lay outside the gene matches. This CDR3 has 17 residues. DNA of the CDR3: TGTGCCAGCAGCTTGGACCCGACAGGGAACTCCTACAATGAGCAGTTCTTC. As protein: CASSLDPTGNSYNEQFF.

DNA of the CDR3: TGCAGCGTTGAACCCCTCGGGGGTGGGGATACGCAGTATTTT. Amino acid sequence: CSVEPLGGGDTQYF. The V call is TRBV29-1, the J call TRBJ2-3; perhaps TRBD2 as D (6 bases). Germline lookup yields CDR1 SQVTM and CDR2 ANQGSEA. The CDR3 runs 14 residues. The V gene lost 2 bases and the J gene lost 6 bases, with 15 bases spanning the gap.

This chain joins TRBV18 and TRBJ2-2; 8 bases are a match to TRBD2. CDR1 is KGHSH, CDR2 LQKENI, per germline. CDR3 length equals 16 residues. Trimming took 6 bases from V and 3 from J; bases not matched to a gene: 9. The CDR3 here is CASSLQAAGDTGELFF. The CDR3 DNA is TGTGCCAGCTCCCTCCAGGCAGCGGGAGACACCGGGGAGCTGTTTTTT.

Worth noting for this clone: A junction end diverges from the germline sequence, so it may reflect a read error. The gene calls are TRBV5-8 and TRBJ1-4, with 9 bases fitting TRBD1. Germline CDR1 and CDR2: SGHTS and YDEGEE. This CDR3 contains 15 residues. The chain's CDR3 is CASRGTQGANEKLFF. CDR3 coding DNA: TGTGCCAGCAGGGGAACACAGGGGGCTAACGAAAAACTGTTTTTT.

Judged by abundance, this clone is medium-sized (0.01 to 0.1%). The CDR3 region has the DNA TGTGCCAGCAGGGAGGCGAGCTCCTACAATGAGCAGTTCTTC. This codes for CASREASSYNEQFF. This sequence joins TRBV2 and TRBJ2-1; D may be TRBD2 (5 bases). Germline CDR1 is SNHLY and CDR2 is FYNNEI. CDR3 length: 14 residues. The V end was cut by 6 bases, the J end by 0 bases, with 9 bases between.

The chain couples TRBV4-1 to TRBJ2-7; TRBD1 matches at 8 bases. Germline V gene lookup returns CDR1 MGHRA and CDR2 YSYEKL. CDR3 size: 14 residues. V was pared by 1 base and J by 5 bases, with 4 bases of the junction left unmatched. Here the CDR3 reads CASSQVRGLHEQYF. In DNA form, the CDR3 reads TGCGCCAGCAGCCAAGTCAGGGGGCTGCACGAGCAGTACTTC.

The rearrangement uses TRBV6-5 and TRBJ2-7; no clear D. This CDR3 is 12 amino acids long. Germline V gives CDR1 MNHEY, CDR2 SVGAGI. Deletions cut 5 bases from V and 5 bases from J, with 10 bases between. CDR3 in amino acids: CASSDPLDEQYF. As DNA, the CDR3 is TGTGCCAGCAGTGATCCCTTAGACGAGCAGTACTTC.

The CDR3 here is CASSYKGVAGANVLTF. CDR3 DNA: TGTGCCAGCAGTTACAAGGGGGTGGCTGGGGCCAACGTCCTGACTTTC. V usage is TRBV6-5 and J usage is TRBJ2-6, with TRBD1 as a possible D gene (6 bases). Per the germline V gene, CDR1 is MNHEY and CDR2 is SVGAGI. V shed 2 bases and J shed 2 bases, with 10 bases lying between them. The CDR3 extends over 16 amino acids.

V gene TRBV7-8 combines with J gene TRBJ1-4; TRBD1 matches at 11 bases. V lost 6 bases, J lost 8 bases, and 11 bases stayed unmatched. Germline assignment: CDR1 SGHVS and CDR2 FQNEAQ. This CDR3 comprises 16 residues. CDR3 region: CASRSLGTGGREKLFF. CDR3 coding DNA: TGTGCCAGCAGGTCTTTGGGGACAGGGGGAAGGGAAAAACTGTTTTTT.

J is TRBJ1-5 and V is TRBV4-3; D is ambiguous. Germline lookup yields CDR1 LGHNA and CDR2 YSLEER. CDR3 size: 14 residues. With 8 bases removed from V and 5 bases from J, the gap between germline ends came to 16 bases. The CDR3 sequence: CASSWEPQDQPQHF. CDR3 DNA sequence: TGCGCCAGCTCCTGGGAGCCCCAGGATCAGCCCCAGCATTTT.

V gene TRBV4-3 combines with J gene TRBJ1-2; D remains unclear. The germline CDR1 and CDR2 sequences are LGHNA and YSLEER. The CDR3 consists of 13 residues. The V end was cut by 4 bases, the J end by 6 bases, with 12 bases between. CDR3 residues: CASSLALSDGYTF. The CDR3 nucleotides read TGCGCCAGCAGCCTGGCCCTCAGCGATGGCTACACCTTC.

This chain links TRBV4-3 with TRBJ2-3, with D unresolved. This CDR3 region has 15 residues. From germline, CDR1 is LGHNA and CDR2 YSLEER. Trimming removed 0 bases at V and 1 base at J, with 8 bases between. This chain's CDR3 is CASSQDSSGTDTQYF. The DNA of the CDR3 is TGCGCCAGCAGCCAAGATTCAAGCGGCACAGATACGCAGTATTTT.

This sequence joins TRBV9 and TRBJ1-5, with a possible D match to TRBD1 (6 bases). This CDR3 region has 14 residues. Between the trimmed V and J ends, which lost 3 bases and 4 bases, there was a span of 11 bases. The germline CDR1 and CDR2 sequences are SGDLS and YYNGEE. CDR3 sequence: CASSEGGGNQPQHF. The CDR3 DNA reads TGTGCCAGCAGCGAGGGAGGGGGGAATCAGCCCCAGCATTTT.

This chain connects TRBV27 to TRBJ2-2; D is undetermined. From germline, CDR1 is MNHEY and CDR2 SMNVEV (reference sequence). CDR3 length: 14 residues. V was cut by 5 bases and J by 4 bases, with 11 bases left in between. Written as DNA, the CDR3 is TGTGCCAGCAGTACCGCTAGAGGCACCGGGGAGCTGTTTTTT. Translated, it gives CASSTARGTGELFF.

This clone has only one observation. The chain carries TRBV4-2 and TRBJ2-7, with D possibly TRBD1 on 8 matching bases. The CDR3 extends over 17 amino acids. CDR1 LGHNA and CDR2 YNFKEQ come from the germline V gene. V lost 4 bases, J lost 2 bases, and 21 bases lay in between. The CDR3 here is CASSLNLDREGAYEQYF. CDR3 DNA sequence: TGTGCCAGCAGCCTAAATTTGGACAGGGAGGGGGCCTACGAGCAGTACTTC.

CDR3 amino acids: CASSLGQGGIAFF. In nucleotides, the CDR3 is TGTGCCAGCAGCCTAGGACAGGGTGGGATTGCTTTCTTT. This chain connects TRBV5-4 to TRBJ1-1; 8 nucleotides match TRBD1. V lost 4 bases, J lost 11 bases, and 10 bases stayed unmatched. Looked up from germline, CDR1 is SGHNT and CDR2 is YYREEE (reference sequence). CDR3 length: 13 amino acids.

CDR3 sequence reads: CAIMGEDKVNEQFF. CDR3 in DNA: TGTGCCATCATGGGAGAAGACAAGGTGAATGAGCAGTTCTTC. The chain combines TRBV10-3 with TRBJ2-1; the D gene is possibly TRBD2 (5 bases). Germline CDR1 and CDR2: ENHRY and SYGVKD. This CDR3 is built from 14 residues. Trimming stripped 7 bases from V and 7 bases from J, with 17 bases between.

J is TRBJ2-5 and V is TRBV4-3, with TRBD2 identical over 15 bases. V dropped 3 bases and J dropped 4; count of bases not matched to a gene: 0. This CDR3 has 15 amino acids. CDR1 LGHNA and CDR2 YSLEER come from the germline V gene. The CDR3 DNA follows: TGCGCCAGCAGCCAGGGACTAGCGGGAGGAGAGACCCAGTACTTC. Protein sequence: CASSQGLAGGETQYF.

The gene calls are TRBV27 and TRBJ1-5; 7 bases match TRBD1. The CDR3 has 17 amino acids. Trimming took 5 bases from V and 2 from J; bases not matched to a gene: 12. CDR1 is MNHEY, CDR2 SMNVEV, per germline (reference sequence). In nucleotides, the CDR3 is TGTGCCAGCAGTCCGAACTCAGGGGGTATAGGCAATCAGCCCCAGCATTTT. This encodes CASSPNSGGIGNQPQHF.